There are many counts of the clone carrying this T cell receptor (beta chain). What it binds is not known. The junction departs from germline at one end; a sequencing error may be responsible. RNA transcripts served as the template for amplifying TCR beta CDR3 regions. During a first-round RT-PCR of the TCR CDR3, the HTBI primer set was used. TCRdb re-called the multiplex PCR reads with MiXCR, one entry per CDR3 protein. The sample includes approximately 400,000 distinct CDR3 sequences, about a fifth of them seen just once. The record originates from a study of T cells in Graves' hyperthyroidism and ophthalmopathy. About the study: Peripheral blood draws took place at initial diagnosis, ahead of any treatment. Study-wide findings and caveats: In simple terms, a model built on 13 V-J features told ophthalmopathy apart from stable hyperthyroidism. Before onset, by a median of 6.5 months, the model predicted ophthalmopathy. Among clonotypes expanded in thyroid above 0.001, most were also found in blood.

CDR1 is SGHRS and CDR2 is YFSETQ in the germline V gene. The CDR3 length is 15 residues. V usage is TRBV5-1 and J usage is TRBJ1-2, with 7 bases lining up with TRBD1. Sequencing was performed on blood. The TCR was taken from a woman aged 18-29 years with Graves' hyperthyroidism. The CDR3 region is CASRFNAGQEKPESF. In DNA, the CDR3 is TGCGCCAGCAGATTCAACGCTGGACAGGAAAAGCCCGAATCCTTC.